This T cell receptor (beta chain) originates from a study of blood T cell repertoires in COVID-19. CDR1 LNHNV and CDR2 YYDKDF come from the germline V gene (reference sequence). CDR3 length: 14 residues. The V end lost 1 base, the J end lost 9 bases, and 10 bases lay between the germline ends. The table came from immunoSEQ multiplex PCR; TCRdb's copy has only in-frame clones and leaves some out. Seen here are 45,000 to 60,000 clones, 70% to 85% observed once, and the top ten hold 5.5% to 6%. This chain uses TRBV15 with TRBJ1-6, with a tentative D call TRBD1 (6 bases). This receptor was taken from a woman aged 45-59 years with acute COVID-19. Sequenced sample: PBMCs or T cells enriched from blood (not recorded which). The CDR3 here is CATSRAGVISPLHF. The CDR3 DNA sequence: TGTGCCACCAGCAGAGCAGGGGTTATTTCACCCCTCCACTTT.